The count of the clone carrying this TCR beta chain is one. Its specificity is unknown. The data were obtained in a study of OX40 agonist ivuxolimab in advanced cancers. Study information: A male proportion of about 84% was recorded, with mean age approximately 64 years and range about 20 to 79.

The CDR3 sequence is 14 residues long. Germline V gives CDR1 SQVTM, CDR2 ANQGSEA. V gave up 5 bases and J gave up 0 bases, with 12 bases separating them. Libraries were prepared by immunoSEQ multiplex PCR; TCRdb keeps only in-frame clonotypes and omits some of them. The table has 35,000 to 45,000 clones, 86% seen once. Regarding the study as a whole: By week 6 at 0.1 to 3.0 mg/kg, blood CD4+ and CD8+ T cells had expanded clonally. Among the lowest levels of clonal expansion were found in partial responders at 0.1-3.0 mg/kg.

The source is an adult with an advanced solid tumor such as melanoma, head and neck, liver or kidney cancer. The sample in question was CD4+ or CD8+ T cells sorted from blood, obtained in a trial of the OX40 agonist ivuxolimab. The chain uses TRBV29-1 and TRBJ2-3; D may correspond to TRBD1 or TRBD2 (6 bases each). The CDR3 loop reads CSVSLGGSTDTQYF. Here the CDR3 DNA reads TGCAGCGTTTCTCTAGGGGGGAGCACAGATACGCAGTATTTT.